A single sample gave rise to the 19 T cell receptor beta chains below, sequenced in a study of blood T cell repertoires in COVID-19. TCRdb's table, derived via immunoSEQ multiplex PCR, lists solely in-frame clones and lacks some. This repertoire shows some 190,000 clones, roughly nine tenths found once; its top ten account for around 1.1%. The source material was peripheral blood. The receptor set was obtained from a man younger than 40 with acute or convalescent COVID-19.

The gene calls are TRBV3-1 (or the pseudogene TRBV3-2) and TRBJ2-2; D is unresolved. The CDR3 runs to 14 residues. Per the germline V gene, CDR1 is LGHDT and CDR2 is YNNKEL (reference sequence). V shed 4 bases and J shed 5 bases, with 11 bases lying between them. DNA of the CDR3: TGTGCCAGCAGCCCGAGGTCTAGGACCGGGGAGCTGTTTTTT. It encodes CASSPRSRTGELFF.

The chain carries TRBV14 and TRBJ1-2; 8 bases align to TRBD1. The J segment lost 8 bases and the V segment lost 0 bases, leaving 5 bases of the junction unmatched. Germline CDR1 SGHDN, CDR2 FVKESK. CDR3 length: 14 residues. This CDR3 is CASSQERDRNGYTF. The CDR3 nucleotides are TGTGCCAGCAGCCAAGAAAGGGACAGGAACGGCTACACCTTC.

The rearrangement links TRBV14 to TRBJ2-5; D may be TRBD1 (6 bases). Trimming stripped 4 bases from V and 5 bases from J, with 14 bases between. CDR3 length: 14 residues. Germline V lookup: CDR1 SGHDN, CDR2 FVKESK. CDR3: CASSRAGGWETQYF. CDR3 nucleotide sequence: TGTGCCAGCAGCCGAGCTGGGGGCTGGGAGACCCAGTACTTC.

This clone has more than one count but fewer than ten. The V gene is TRBV3-1 (or the pseudogene TRBV3-2), the J gene TRBJ1-2, with a possible D match to TRBD1 (6 bases). V gave up 2 bases and J gave up 5 bases, with 12 bases separating them. This CDR3 has 14 amino acids. From germline, CDR1 is LGHDT and CDR2 YNNKEL (reference sequence). In nucleotides, the CDR3 is TGTGCCAGCAGCCAATTAGGACAGACATATGGCTACACCTTC. Encoded protein: CASSQLGQTYGYTF.

This clone showed up just a few times. This sequence joins TRBV10-3 and TRBJ1-2; 11 bases are a match to TRBD1. V lost 7 bases and J lost 4; bases outside the gene matches: 8. CDR3 length: 15 residues. Germline V CDR1 and CDR2: ENHRY, SYGVKD. CDR3 amino acids: CAITPLGTGGYGYTF. In DNA, the CDR3 is TGTGCCATCACTCCATTAGGGACAGGGGGCTATGGCTACACCTTC.

The CDR3 here is CSTNGGNTEAFF. CDR3 DNA: TGCAGCACTAATGGAGGGAACACTGAAGCTTTCTTT. V and J are TRBV29-1 and TRBJ1-1; the D is unclear. The germline V gene has CDR1 SQVTM and CDR2 ANQGSEA. Between the trimmed V and J ends, which lost 8 bases and 1 base, there was a span of 11 bases. This CDR3 spans 12 amino acids. Filled out from reference TRBV29-1 and TRBJ1-1, the complete variable domain reads SAVISQKPSRDICQRGTSLTIQCQVDSQVTMMFWYRQQPGQSLTLIATANQGSEATYESGFVIDKFPISRPNLTFSTLTVSNMSPEDSSIYLCSTNGGNTEAFFGQGTRLTVV.

This chain joins TRBV7-2 and TRBJ1-4; no clear D gene. This CDR3 spans 15 amino acids. From germline, CDR1 is SGHTA and CDR2 FQGNSA. The V and J ends lost 4 bases and 7 bases respectively, with 16 bases between them. CDR3 coding DNA: TGTGCCAGCAGCTCTCATGGAGGAGCCAGTGAAAAACTGTTTTTT. Translating gives CASSSHGGASEKLFF.

The CDR3 DNA reads as TGTGCCAGCAGGCAGTTAACGAACACTGAAGCTTTCTTT. Translated, it gives CASRQLTNTEAFF. The chain carries TRBV6-5 and TRBJ1-1; D is undetermined. V was pared by 6 bases and J by 1 base, with 9 bases between. Germline V gene lookup returns CDR1 MNHEY and CDR2 SVGAGI. CDR3 length: 13 residues.

The rearrangement joins TRBV5-1 to TRBJ1-2, with unresolved D. Trimming removed 1 base at V and 7 bases at J, with 8 bases between. There are 12 residues in the CDR3. CDR1 SGHRS and CDR2 YFSETQ come from the germline V gene. CDR3 in DNA: TGCGCCAGCAGCTTGTCGGAGGGTGGCTACACCTTC. This codes for CASSLSEGGYTF.

The rearrangement joins TRBV5-1 to TRBJ1-2; no clear D. Germline values: CDR1 SGHRS, CDR2 YFSETQ. Trimming pared 4 bases from V and 4 bases from J, leaving 20 bases between. The CDR3 covers 16 residues. The CDR3 protein is CASSPIRRRVSYGYTF. The DNA of the CDR3 is TGCGCCAGCAGCCCGATTAGGAGGAGGGTTAGCTATGGCTACACCTTC.

The rearrangement joins TRBV19 to TRBJ1-2, with a possible D match to TRBD1 (6 bases). The CDR3 loop spans 14 amino acids. V was shortened by 6 bases and J by 8 bases, with 19 bases between the two germline ends. Germline V gives CDR1 LNHDA, CDR2 SQIVND (reference sequence). The CDR3 loop reads CASSEQGASFGYTF. The CDR3 region has the DNA TGTGCCAGTAGCGAACAGGGCGCATCTTTCGGCTACACCTTC.

The CDR3: CASSLASRTGDSFF. CDR3 in DNA: TGTGCCAGCAGCTTAGCGTCCCGGACAGGGGATTCTTTCTTT. The chain combines TRBV7-9 with TRBJ1-1; TRBD1 matches at 9 bases. Germline CDR1 SEHNR, CDR2 FQNEAQ (reference sequence). V lost 0 bases and J lost 12; bases outside the gene matches: 8. The CDR3 loop spans 14 amino acids.

This rearrangement joins TRBV28 to TRBJ1-2, with D tentatively TRBD1 (6 bases). Trimming left V 7 bases short and J 2 bases short, with 14 bases between. This CDR3 contains 14 residues. Germline loops: CDR1 MDHEN, CDR2 SYDVKM. CDR3 amino acids: CASTPGGPNYGYTF. As DNA, the CDR3 is TGTGCCAGCACCCCCGGGGGGCCCAACTATGGCTACACCTTC.

This chain uses TRBV5-1 with TRBJ2-3; 7 nucleotides align to TRBD2. Germline assignment: CDR1 SGHRS and CDR2 YFSETQ. This CDR3 is 16 amino acids long. The V gene end was trimmed by 4 bases and the J gene end by 1 base; junction bases not matched to a gene: 9. The CDR3 bases are TGCGCCAGCAGCCGAGCGGGAACACTGGGCACAGATACGCAGTATTTT. Translated: CASSRAGTLGTDTQYF.

The genes are TRBV7-9 and TRBJ1-4, with unresolved D. Trimming left V 5 bases short and J 1 base short, with 14 bases between. Germline V gene sequence: CDR1 SEHNR, CDR2 FQNEAQ (reference sequence). The CDR3 has 16 amino acids. The CDR3 nucleotides are TGTGCCAGCAGCAAATATCGGACTCAAACTAATGAAAAACTGTTTTTT. This translates into CASSKYRTQTNEKLFF.

The chain recombines TRBV28 with TRBJ1-2, with D possibly TRBD1 on 6 matching bases. The CDR3 extends over 15 amino acids. V gave up 5 bases and J gave up 5 bases, with 18 bases separating them. CDR1 is MDHEN, CDR2 SYDVKM, per germline. The CDR3 region is CASSPRQTGAYGYTF. The DNA for the CDR3 is TGTGCCAGCAGTCCCCGCCAGACAGGCGCGTATGGCTACACCTTC.

This rearrangement joins TRBV28 to TRBJ1-2; D is ambiguous. Trimming removed 7 bases at V and 4 bases at J, with 13 bases between. This CDR3 has 13 residues. Germline V gene sequence: CDR1 MDHEN, CDR2 SYDVKM. CDR3 in amino acids: CASTSEEGYGYTF. The CDR3 DNA follows: TGTGCCAGCACGTCCGAGGAAGGCTATGGCTACACCTTC.

J is TRBJ1-1 and V is TRBV7-8, with D possibly matching TRBD1 (6 bases). The CDR3 length is 14 residues. In germline, CDR1 is SGHVS, CDR2 FQNEAQ. V gave up 5 bases and J gave up 3 bases, with 13 bases separating them. The CDR3 sequence is CASSPGVGDTEAFF. CDR3 bases: TGTGCCAGCAGCCCAGGGGTCGGGGACACTGAAGCTTTCTTT. The full variable domain, rest sourced from reference TRBV7-8 and TRBJ1-1, is GAGVSQSPRYKVAKRGQDVALRCDPISGHVSLFWYQQALGQGPEFLTYFQNEAQLDKSGLPSDRFFAERPEGSVSTLKIQRTQQEDSAVYLCASSPGVGDTEAFFGQGTRLTVV.

The chain uses TRBV5-1 and TRBJ2-3, with 7 bases matching TRBD2. V was clipped by 4 bases and J by 3 bases; unmatched bases: 14. In germline, CDR1 is SGHRS, CDR2 YFSETQ. The CDR3 totals 17 residues. In DNA, the CDR3 is TGCGCCAGCAGCGTAGGGCGACTGAGCGGGGTGACAGATACGCAGTATTTT. This codes for CASSVGRLSGVTDTQYF.